The T cell receptor beta chain described here comes from a study of OX40 agonist ivuxolimab in advanced cancers. Trimming stripped 1 base from V and 0 bases from J, with 11 bases between. The germline V gene encodes CDR1 MNHNS and CDR2 SASEGT. This CDR3 region has 16 residues. TCRdb's table, derived via immunoSEQ multiplex PCR, lists solely in-frame clones and lacks some. The sample holds roughly 40,000 clones, roughly 90% seen once. V gene TRBV6-1 combines with J gene TRBJ2-3, with D unclear. This TCR was recovered from an adult with an advanced solid tumor such as melanoma, head and neck, liver or kidney cancer. The sequencing used CD4+ or CD8+ T cells sorted from blood, collected in a trial of the OX40 agonist ivuxolimab. The DNA for the CDR3 is TGTGCCAGCAGTGAAGGATACAGCCGAAGCACAGATACGCAGTATTTT. Translation gives CASSEGYSRSTDTQYF.